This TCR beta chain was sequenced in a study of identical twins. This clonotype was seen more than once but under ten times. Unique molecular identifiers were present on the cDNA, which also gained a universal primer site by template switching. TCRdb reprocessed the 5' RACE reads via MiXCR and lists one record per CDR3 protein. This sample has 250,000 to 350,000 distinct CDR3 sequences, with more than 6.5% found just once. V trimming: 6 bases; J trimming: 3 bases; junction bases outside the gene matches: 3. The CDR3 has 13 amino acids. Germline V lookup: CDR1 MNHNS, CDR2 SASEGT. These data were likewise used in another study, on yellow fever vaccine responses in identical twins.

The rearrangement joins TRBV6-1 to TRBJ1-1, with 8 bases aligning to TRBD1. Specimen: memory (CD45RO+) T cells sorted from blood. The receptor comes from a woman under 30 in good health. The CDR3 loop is CASRGQVYTEAFF. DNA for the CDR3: TGTGCCAGCAGGGGACAGGTTTACACTGAAGCTTTCTTT.